Shown below are 30 T cell receptor beta chains from a single sample sequenced in a study of blood T cell repertoires in COVID-19. TCRdb keeps only in-frame clones here, not all; method: immunoSEQ multiplex PCR. Of about 380,000 clones in the sample, 87% were seen once. The sequenced sample was PBMCs or T cells enriched from blood (not recorded which). These receptors originate from a man aged 30 to 39 who had recovered from COVID-19.

This chain links TRBV14 with TRBJ2-7; the match to TRBD1 covers 7 bases. The CDR3 contains 12 residues. The V segment lost 5 bases and the J segment 3 bases; nucleotides outside the gene matches: 1. The germline V gene has CDR1 SGHDN and CDR2 FVKESK. CDR3 sequence reads: CASSSGGYEQYF. The CDR3 DNA sequence: TGTGCCAGCAGCTCAGGGGGCTACGAGCAGTACTTC.

The V gene is TRBV5-6, the J gene TRBJ1-1, with D unclear. The germline CDR1 and CDR2 sequences are SGHDT and YYEEEE. V lost 3 bases, J lost 5 bases, and 11 bases lay in between. The CDR3 loop spans 13 amino acids. The CDR3 DNA is TGTGCCAGCAGCTGGGCCCCGGGGACTGAAGCTTTCTTT. Protein: CASSWAPGTEAFF.

The genes are TRBV28 and TRBJ2-7; maybe TRBD1 (7 bases). The V gene lost 7 bases and the J gene lost 2 bases, with 18 bases spanning the gap. This CDR3 comprises 15 residues. Germline V gene data show CDR1 as MDHEN and CDR2 as SYDVKM. The CDR3 bases are TGTGCCAGCAACCAGGGGGGAGACTTTACCTACGAGCAGTACTTC. Translating gives CASNQGGDFTYEQYF.

The V call is TRBV29-1, the J call TRBJ2-3, with 12 nucleotides matching TRBD2. The CDR3 covers 16 residues. Unmatched junction bases numbered 5, after V lost 4 bases and J lost 0 bases. Germline V gene lookup returns CDR1 SQVTM and CDR2 ANQGSEA. The CDR3 DNA reads as TGCAGCGTTGGGACCCTAGCGGGGGGGAGCACAGATACGCAGTATTTT. Its protein product is CSVGTLAGGSTDTQYF.

This clone was detected once. This CDR3 is CASSRGGRGINMGYTF. In DNA form, the CDR3 reads TGTGCCAGCAGCCGGGGGGGCAGGGGCATCAATATGGGCTACACCTTC. The chain joins TRBV13 to TRBJ1-2; D possibly corresponds to TRBD1 (6 bases). Germline V gene data show CDR1 as PRHDT and CDR2 as FYEKMQ (reference sequence). The V and J ends lost 5 bases and 8 bases respectively, with 24 bases between them. The CDR3 has 16 amino acids.

The chain recombines TRBV29-1 with TRBJ1-1; D uncertain. This CDR3 comprises 11 residues. Germline V CDR1 and CDR2: SQVTM, ANQGSEA. V lost 2 bases and J 6 bases, leaving 7 bases between the germline ends. The CDR3 here is CSVEQVSEAFF. CDR3 nucleotide sequence: TGCAGCGTTGAACAGGTTTCTGAAGCTTTCTTT. The full variable domain, completed using reference TRBV29-1 and TRBJ1-1, is SAVISQKPSRDICQRGTSLTIQCQVDSQVTMMFWYRQQPGQSLTLIATANQGSEATYESGFVIDKFPISRPNLTFSTLTVSNMSPEDSSIYLCSVEQVSEAFFGQGTRLTVV.

The J gene is TRBJ1-1, the V gene TRBV7-3; D possibly corresponds to TRBD1 (5 bases). V shed 5 bases and J shed 1 base, with 8 bases lying between them. The CDR3 covers 13 residues. CDR1 and CDR2 (germline): SGHTA, FQGTGA. The CDR3 reads CASSRRGNTEAFF. The CDR3 region has the DNA TGTGCCAGCAGCCGTAGGGGGAACACTGAAGCTTTCTTT.

J is TRBJ1-4 and V is TRBV5-1; 8 bases are a match to TRBD1. V lost 4 bases, J lost 7 bases, and 6 bases stayed unmatched. This CDR3 spans 14 amino acids. CDR1 and CDR2 (germline): SGHRS, YFSETQ. The chain's CDR3 is CASSRTGLGEKLFF. CDR3 DNA: TGCGCCAGCAGCCGGACAGGGCTAGGTGAAAAACTGTTTTTT.

A note on this clone: Different DNA sequences within this sample yield the same CDR3. The rearrangement joins TRBV6-5 to TRBJ1-1; D ambiguous. Between the trimmed V and J ends, which lost 0 bases and 1 base, there was a span of 3 bases. Germline lookup yields CDR1 MNHEY and CDR2 SVGAGI. The CDR3 has 13 amino acids. The CDR3: CASSYSRNTEAFF. The CDR3 coding sequence is TGTGCCAGCAGTTACTCTAGGAACACTGAAGCTTTCTTT.

The chain combines TRBV27 with TRBJ2-1; 13 bases are a match to TRBD2. V was pared by 2 bases and J by 5 bases, with 12 bases of the junction left unmatched. The CDR3 runs 19 residues. CDR1 and CDR2 from the germline V gene are MNHEY and SMNVEV (reference sequence). As DNA, the CDR3 is TGTGCCAGCAGTTTAGCTTGTCGACTAGCGGGGGGCAAAAACAATGAGCAGTTCTTC. This translates into CASSLACRLAGGKNNEQFF.

The V gene is TRBV9, the J gene TRBJ1-6; D gene unclear. This CDR3 has 15 amino acids. V dropped 3 bases and J dropped 8 bases, with 15 bases sitting between them. Germline V gene sequence: CDR1 SGDLS, CDR2 YYNGEE. In nucleotides, the CDR3 is TGTGCCAGCAGCGCTAGAACTGGTAACGATTCACCCCTCCACTTT. Translating it yields CASSARTGNDSPLHF.

The chain recombines TRBV5-1 with TRBJ1-1; D perhaps matches TRBD1 (5 bases). Germline V gene sequence: CDR1 SGHRS, CDR2 YFSETQ. V lost 3 bases and J 8 bases, leaving 17 bases between the germline ends. This CDR3 has 14 residues. CDR3 nucleotide sequence: TGCGCCAGCAGCTCGGGGGAGGGAATAGGAGAAGCTTTCTTT. Translation gives CASSSGEGIGEAFF.

Concerning this clone: The sample contains more than one DNA sequence encoding this CDR3. This chain connects TRBV6-5 to TRBJ1-1; 8 bases align to TRBD1. The CDR3 consists of 15 residues. The V segment lost 0 bases and the J segment 0 bases; nucleotides outside the gene matches: 0. Germline CDR1 is MNHEY and CDR2 is SVGAGI. CDR3 sequence: CASSYSTGVNTEAFF. CDR3 DNA: TGTGCCAGCAGTTACTCGACAGGGGTGAACACTGAAGCTTTCTTT.

Note on this clone: This specimen includes other DNA sequences encoding the same CDR3. The rearrangement links TRBV12-3 or TRBV12-4 to TRBJ2-7; D possibly corresponds to TRBD2 (6 bases). Trimming pared 3 bases from V and 6 bases from J, leaving 6 bases between. The CDR3 consists of 11 residues. CDR3 coding DNA: TGTGCCAGCAGTTTGGGGGGCGAGCAGTACTTC. Residues: CASSLGGEQYF.

DNA for the CDR3: TGTGCCAGCAGTGAGATGGGGCTGAACACTGAAGCTTTCTTT. Its protein product is CASSEMGLNTEAFF. The genes are TRBV6-1 and TRBJ1-1, with D maybe TRBD1 (5 bases). Germline CDR1 reads MNHNS; CDR2 reads SASEGT. There are 14 residues in the CDR3. Trimming removed 3 bases at V and 0 bases at J, with 8 bases between.

The V gene is TRBV25-1, the J gene TRBJ1-2; unclear D gene. CDR3 length: 13 amino acids. V shed 1 base and J shed 8 bases, with 11 bases lying between them. Germline loops: CDR1 MGHDK, CDR2 SYGVNS. In nucleotides, the CDR3 is TGTGCCAGCAGTGAATCGGGGATTCGAGGCTACACCTTC. Protein: CASSESGIRGYTF.

The gene calls are TRBV18 and TRBJ1-5; D gene ambiguous. This CDR3 region has 16 residues. The V gene's germline CDR1 is KGHSH and CDR2 LQKENI. The V gene lost 3 bases and the J gene lost 0 bases, with 12 bases spanning the gap. The CDR3 loop is CASSPSKADSNQPQHF. The CDR3 region has the DNA TGTGCCAGCTCACCGAGTAAAGCGGATAGCAATCAGCCCCAGCATTTT. The whole variable domain, remainder taken from reference TRBV18 and TRBJ1-5, is NAGVMQNPRHLVRRRGQEARLRCSPMKGHSHVYWYRQLPEEGLKFMVYLQKENIIDESGMPKERFSAEFPKEGPSILRIQQVVRGDSAAYFCASSPSKADSNQPQHFGDGTRLSIL.

This clone is a singleton in its sample. V usage is TRBV7-2 and J usage is TRBJ2-2; 7 positions match TRBD2. The CDR3 has 15 residues. The V gene end was trimmed by 5 bases and the J gene end by 4 bases; junction bases not matched to a gene: 7. The V gene's germline CDR1 is SGHTA and CDR2 FQGNSA. CDR3 sequence: CASSRAGTITGELFF. DNA of the CDR3: TGTGCCAGCAGCCGCGCCGGGACTATCACCGGGGAGCTGTTTTTT.

The chain employs TRBV5-4 and TRBJ2-5; D is undetermined. Trimming removed 0 bases from V and 1 base from J, with 7 bases in between. Germline CDR1 SGHNT, CDR2 YYREEE (reference sequence). This CDR3 has 14 residues. Here the CDR3 reads CASSLDSTQETQYF. The CDR3 DNA sequence: TGTGCCAGCAGCTTGGACAGCACCCAAGAGACCCAGTACTTC.

The V and J genes are TRBV4-3 and TRBJ2-7, with 9 bases identical to TRBD1. With 1 base clipped from V and 3 bases from J, the junction kept 1 base outside the gene matches. CDR1 is LGHNA and CDR2 is YSLEER in the germline V gene. This CDR3 has 14 residues. For the CDR3, the DNA is TGCGCCAGCAGCCAAGCGGGACAGGGCTACGAGCAGTACTTC. Amino acid sequence: CASSQAGQGYEQYF.

V and J are TRBV10-3 and TRBJ2-1; weak D call: TRBD2 (6 bases). The ends were cut back, 6 bases at V and 7 bases at J, with 13 bases in the middle. Germline V gene sequence: CDR1 ENHRY, CDR2 SYGVKD. This CDR3 is built from 13 residues. Here the CDR3 reads CAIRSGTENEQFF. CDR3 coding DNA: TGTGCCATCAGATCCGGGACTGAGAATGAGCAGTTCTTC.

The rearrangement joins TRBV5-4 to TRBJ1-3, with D maybe TRBD1 (5 bases). Trimming took off 4 bases at V and 3 bases at J, with 14 bases between the two ends. Germline V gene data show CDR1 as SGHNT and CDR2 as YYREEE (reference sequence). CDR3 length equals 15 residues. The CDR3 DNA follows: TGTGCCAGCAGCCGCCGGGGAGGGGTTGGAAACACCATATATTTT. Translation: CASSRRGGVGNTIYF.

This clone was recorded a few times. The CDR3 loop reads CASSPMDRSSYEQYF. Written as DNA, the CDR3 is TGTGCCAGCAGCCCCATGGACAGAAGCTCCTACGAGCAGTACTTC. The V and J genes are TRBV9 and TRBJ2-7; a weak D match, TRBD1 (6 bases). Per the germline V gene, CDR1 is SGDLS and CDR2 is YYNGEE. This CDR3 has 15 amino acids. With 4 bases removed from V and 0 bases from J, the gap between germline ends came to 14 bases. Looking up the rest from reference TRBV9 and TRBJ2-7 gives the full variable domain: DSGVTQTPKHLITATGQRVTLRCSPRSGDLSVYWYQQSLDQGLQFLIQYYNGEERAKGNILERFSAQQFPDLHSELNLSSLELGDSALYFCASSPMDRSSYEQYFGPGTRLTVT.

The sample holds a few counts of this clone. Written as DNA, the CDR3 is TGTGCCAGCAGGGGGGGTAATGAAAAACTGTTTTTT. Its translation: CASRGGNEKLFF. The rearrangement uses TRBV2 and TRBJ1-4; a possible D gene is TRBD1 (5 bases). The V end was cut by 6 bases, the J end by 4 bases, with 6 bases between. Germline loops: CDR1 SNHLY, CDR2 FYNNEI. CDR3 length: 12 amino acids.

The CDR3 is CASGDSNYGYTF. The CDR3 region has the DNA TGCGCCAGCGGAGACAGTAACTATGGCTACACCTTC. The chain couples TRBV10-1 to TRBJ1-2; the D gene is possibly TRBD1 (5 bases). This CDR3 is built from 12 residues. CDR1 WNHNN and CDR2 SYGVQD come from the germline V gene (reference sequence). V lost 8 bases to trimming and J lost 1 base, with 8 bases between them.

Here the CDR3 reads CASIGDGTEAFF. The CDR3 DNA sequence: TGTGCCAGTATAGGGGATGGCACTGAAGCTTTCTTT. J is TRBJ1-1 and V is TRBV19, with D perhaps TRBD1 (5 bases). Germline V CDR1 and CDR2: LNHDA, SQIVND (reference sequence). The V end was cut by 7 bases, the J end by 4 bases, with 10 bases between. This CDR3 is 12 amino acids long.

The V and J genes are TRBV5-1 and TRBJ2-5, with 11 bases matching TRBD2. Germline V gives CDR1 SGHRS, CDR2 YFSETQ. Trimming removed 4 bases from V and 3 bases from J; junction bases left unmatched: 5. This CDR3 is built from 15 residues. CDR3 amino acids: CASSPMGLAEETQYF. The CDR3 region has the DNA TGCGCCAGCAGCCCTATGGGACTAGCGGAAGAGACCCAGTACTTC.

The count of this clone is one. The chain employs TRBV4-3 and TRBJ1-1; no reliable D call. CDR1 is LGHNA and CDR2 is YSLEER in the germline V gene. The CDR3 contains 17 residues. V lost 0 bases to trimming and J lost 1 base, with 15 bases between them. The CDR3 nucleotides read TGCGCCAGCAGCCAAGAAAGTCCCGGTCCGGGGAACACTGAAGCTTTCTTT. It codes for CASSQESPGPGNTEAFF.

The V and J genes are TRBV27 and TRBJ1-2; D is unclear. Per germline, CDR1 MNHEY and CDR2 SMNVEV (reference sequence). V was shortened by 3 bases and J by 6 bases, with 11 bases between the two germline ends. This CDR3 is built from 13 residues. The DNA for the CDR3 is TGTGCCAGCAGTTTCGGAGGGAACGATGGCTACACCTTC. As protein: CASSFGGNDGYTF.

The chain uses TRBV6-2 or TRBV6-3 and TRBJ1-1, with unresolved D. The CDR3 contains 12 residues. The ends were cut back, 4 bases at V and 8 bases at J, with 11 bases in the middle. Per germline, CDR1 MNHEY and CDR2 SVGEGT. The CDR3 DNA reads as TGTGCCAGCAGTTTCTCCTATACCGAAGCTTTCTTT. Amino acids: CASSFSYTEAFF.